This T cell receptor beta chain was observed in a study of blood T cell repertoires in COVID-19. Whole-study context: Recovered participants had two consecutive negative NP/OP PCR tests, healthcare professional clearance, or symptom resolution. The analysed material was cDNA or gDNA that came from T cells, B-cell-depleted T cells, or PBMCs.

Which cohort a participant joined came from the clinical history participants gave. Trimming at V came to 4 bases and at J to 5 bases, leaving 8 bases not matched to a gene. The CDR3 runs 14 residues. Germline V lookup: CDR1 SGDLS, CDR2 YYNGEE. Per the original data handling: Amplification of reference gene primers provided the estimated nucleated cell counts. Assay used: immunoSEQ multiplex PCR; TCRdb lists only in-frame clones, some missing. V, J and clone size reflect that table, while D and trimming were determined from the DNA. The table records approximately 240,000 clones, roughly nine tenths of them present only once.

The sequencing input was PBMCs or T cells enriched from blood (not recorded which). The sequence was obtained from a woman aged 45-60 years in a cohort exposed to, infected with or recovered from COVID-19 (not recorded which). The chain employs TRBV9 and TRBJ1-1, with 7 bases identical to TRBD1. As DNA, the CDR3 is TGTGCCAGCAGCCCTCCGACACAGGGGACTGAAGCTTTCTTT. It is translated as CASSPPTQGTEAFF.